Below are 2 T cell receptor beta chains sequenced from a single sample in a study of blood T cell repertoires in COVID-19. Using immunoSEQ multiplex PCR, the repertoire was profiled, and TCRdb retains in-frame clones only, with some absent. This table has 250,000 to 350,000 clones, 65% to 85% appearing once. The sequencing sample was made of peripheral blood. Source of these receptors: a human donor with COVID-19, enrolled during active disease. The donor label of this sample is uncertain.

This clone was counted only a few times. The V call is TRBV12-3 or TRBV12-4, the J call TRBJ1-5; 7 nucleotides line up with TRBD1. V gave up 7 bases and J gave up 5 bases; unmatched junction bases: 5. The length of the CDR3 is 13 residues. The CDR3 DNA sequence: TGTGCCAGCATGAGACAGGGCGATCAGCCCCAGCATTTT. Its protein is CASMRQGDQPQHF.

V and J are TRBV7-3 and TRBJ2-2; the D gene is possibly TRBD1 (6 bases). The CDR3 runs 16 residues. Between the trimmed V and J ends, which lost 5 bases and 6 bases, there was a span of 19 bases. The V gene's germline CDR1 is SGHTA and CDR2 FQGTGA. The CDR3 loop reads CASSPGQPGVAGELFF. For the CDR3, the DNA is TGTGCCAGCAGCCCAGGACAGCCGGGCGTAGCCGGGGAGCTGTTTTTT.